Below are 11 T cell receptor beta chains sequenced from a single sample in a study of vaccination and CD4 T cells after COVID-19. Their antigens are not known. Sequencing of the DNA from cultured CD4+ T cells was carried out with the Oncomine TCR Beta short-read assay. From the PCR reads, TCRdb called clonotypes with MiXCR, one entry per CDR3 protein. The repertoire includes roughly 8,000 distinct CDR3 sequences, around 40% of them detected once, and more than 11% sits in the top ten. Treatment of the sample: approximately 11-day PBMC culture with coronavirus spike peptide pools or control peptides (ViraFEST assay). Researchers collected the unexposed donor's CD4+ T cells before the COVID-19 pandemic (2011-2018). Input material: CD4+ T cells from blood, cultured in vitro. These receptors were obtained from a human donor in good health.

This clonotype was detected a few times. The V gene is TRBV2, the J gene TRBJ1-5; 12 bases line up with TRBD1. CDR3 length: 18 amino acids. V shed 6 bases and J 3 bases; nucleotides not matched to a gene: 12. The germline V gene has CDR1 SNHLY and CDR2 FYNNEI. The CDR3 nucleotides read TGTGCCAGCAGCGTCCCGAAGGGGGACAGGGGGCACAATCAGCCCCAGCATTTT. Amino acid sequence: CASSVPKGDRGHNQPQHF. Together with reference TRBV2 and TRBJ1-5, the CDR3 gives the full variable domain: EPEVTQTPSHQVTQMGQEVILRCVPISNHLYFYWYRQILGQKVEFLVSFYNNEISEKSEIFDDQFSVERPDGSNFTLKIRSTKLEDSAMYFCASSVPKGDRGHNQPQHFGDGTRLSIL.

This clonotype was seen more than once but under ten times. The germline gene is not matched at one end of the junction; a read error may be the cause. The gene calls are TRBV7-3 and TRBJ1-2; TRBD1 agrees at 7 bases. There are 15 residues in the CDR3. CDR1 and CDR2 from the germline V gene are SGHTA and FQGTGA. The CDR3 here is CASSLTGEKNYGYTF. Here the CDR3 DNA reads TGTGCCAGCAGCCTAACAGGGGAGAAGAACTATGGCTACACCTTC.

This chain links TRBV12-3 or TRBV12-4 with TRBJ2-3; 8 positions match TRBD1. The junction had 6 bases not matched to a gene; V was cut back by 5 bases and J by 2 bases. This CDR3 is built from 15 residues. DNA of the CDR3: TGTGCCAGCAGTCCTGCACAGGGGGTCACAGATACGCAGTATTTT. Translating gives CASSPAQGVTDTQYF.

By share of the sample, this clonotype is large. The V and J genes are TRBV5-1 and TRBJ2-5; D may match TRBD1 or TRBD2 (5 bases each). CDR1 SGHRS and CDR2 YFSETQ come from the germline V gene. Trimming cost V 4 bases and J 5 bases, with 18 bases left between them. The length of the CDR3 is 15 residues. The CDR3 DNA sequence: TGCGCCAGCAGCCGGGACCTGGCGACGAGGGAGACCCAGTACTTC. As protein: CASSRDLATRETQYF.

This clonotype was counted only a few times. The chain combines TRBV5-8 with TRBJ1-2; 7 nucleotides match TRBD1. CDR1 SGHTS and CDR2 YDEGEE come from the germline V gene. V was pared by 3 bases and J by 2 bases, with 4 bases of the junction left unmatched. This CDR3 region has 14 residues. The CDR3 DNA follows: TGTGCCAGCAGCTACGACAGGGTCAACTATGGCTACACCTTC. It encodes CASSYDRVNYGYTF.

V gene TRBV19 combines with J gene TRBJ1-1; D is ambiguous. Germline values: CDR1 LNHDA, CDR2 SQIVND (reference sequence). The CDR3 is 14 amino acids. V was shortened by 3 bases and J by 1 base, with 9 bases between the two germline ends. The CDR3 sequence: CASSMGSRNTEAFF. The CDR3 bases are TGTGCCAGTAGTATGGGCTCCCGGAACACTGAAGCTTTCTTT.

The chain couples TRBV6-1 to TRBJ2-7, with D perhaps matching TRBD1 or TRBD2 (5 bases each). Per the germline V gene, CDR1 is MNHNS and CDR2 is SASEGT. V lost 6 bases and J lost 7, with 16 bases in between. The CDR3 length is 13 residues. CDR3 sequence reads: CASRGTWQVEQYF. For the CDR3, the DNA is TGTGCCAGCAGGGGGACGTGGCAGGTGGAGCAGTACTTC.

This chain joins TRBV29-1 and TRBJ1-5; D unresolved. The CDR3 totals 12 residues. The germline V gene encodes CDR1 SQVTM and CDR2 ANQGSEA. The V end lost 4 bases, the J end lost 1 base, and 5 bases lay between the germline ends. CDR3 residues: CSVGASNQPQHF. As DNA, the CDR3 is TGCAGCGTTGGGGCGAGCAATCAGCCCCAGCATTTT.

This clonotype occurred a few times. This chain uses TRBV6-4 with TRBJ2-1; 9 bases are shared with TRBD2. The CDR3 has 15 residues. J was trimmed by 6 bases and V by 2 bases; bases with no gene match: 5. CDR1 and CDR2 (germline): MRHNA, SNTAGT. The CDR3 bases are TGTGCCAGCAGTGACCGCGGGGGGGATACCAATGAGCAGTTCTTC. It encodes CASSDRGGDTNEQFF.

This clonotype appeared a few times. The genes are TRBV10-3 and TRBJ1-6; the D gene is possibly TRBD1 (5 bases). Germline values: CDR1 ENHRY, CDR2 SYGVKD. CDR3 length: 13 amino acids. Trimming cost V 6 bases and J 8 bases, with 11 bases left between them. CDR3 in amino acids: CAIRGQVDSPLHF. In DNA, the CDR3 is TGTGCCATCAGGGGGCAGGTTGATTCACCCCTCCACTTT.

J is TRBJ1-6 and V is TRBV4-2; 10 bases align to TRBD1. Trimming cost V 0 bases and J 10 bases; bases outside gene matches: 9. CDR1 and CDR2 (germline): LGHNA, YNFKEQ. The CDR3 extends over 17 amino acids. The CDR3 DNA reads as TGTGCCAGCAGCCAAGACCGGGGGGACAGGGGATTCTCACCCCTCCACTTT. Its protein product is CASSQDRGDRGFSPLHF.